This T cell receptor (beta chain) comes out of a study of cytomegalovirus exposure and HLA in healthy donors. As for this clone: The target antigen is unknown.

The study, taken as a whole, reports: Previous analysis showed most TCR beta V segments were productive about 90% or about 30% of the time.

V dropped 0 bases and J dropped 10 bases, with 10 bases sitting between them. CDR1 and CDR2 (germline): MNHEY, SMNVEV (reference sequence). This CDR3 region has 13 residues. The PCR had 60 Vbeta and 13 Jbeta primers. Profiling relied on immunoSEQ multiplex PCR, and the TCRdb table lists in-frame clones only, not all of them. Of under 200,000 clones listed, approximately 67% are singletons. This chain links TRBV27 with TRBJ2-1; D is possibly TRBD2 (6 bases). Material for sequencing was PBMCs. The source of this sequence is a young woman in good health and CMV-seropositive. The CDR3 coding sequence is TGTGCCAGCAGTTTATCTCTAGCGCCCGAGCAGTTCTTC. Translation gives CASSLSLAPEQFF.